This TCR gamma chain was found in a study of γδ T cells in repeated Plasmodium falciparum infection. Study overall: Four controlled malaria infections with P. falciparum NF54 spanned about 640 days. Each infection was followed by sampling at 21 days, plus baseline and some pre-infection draws.

TCRdb called clones anew from the multiplex PCR reads with CATT. The sample lists some 32,000 gamma-chain clones, almost 1.5% occurring once. This clone was counted ten times or more. Translating this DNA gives a protein that differs at residue 12 from the TCRdb one, which belongs to a much larger clone; a read error is likely, and the protein shown is this translation. The sample comprised gamma-delta T cells from blood. This TCR came from a pool of human donors (malaria-infected and uninfected, not separated).

The CDR3 nucleotides are TGTGCCTTGTGGGAGCCTCGCCTGGGGTCTTATAGGAAACTCTTT. Translating gives CALWEPRLGSYRKLF. The rearrangement links TRGV9 to TRGJ1 or TRGJ2. Here the J gene came from matching the DNA to germline, since TCRdb omits it. The CDR3 extends over 15 amino acids. Germline V lookup: CDR1 GITISATS, CDR2 ISYDGTV (reference sequence).